Sequencing of this T cell receptor (beta chain) was carried out in a study of cytotoxic CD8 clonotypes in ibrutinib-treated CLL. About the research overall: Median treatment time before response sampling was approximately 11 months, range 6 to 36.

TCRdb's copy holds only in-frame clones and misses some; the assay was immunoSEQ multiplex PCR. This sample has 330,000 or so clones; under 70% occur once, and the top ten carry about 5.9%. The study's findings and limits: Public clonotypes, an uncommon group, contracted or remained stable on treatment. Sustained-remission and progressing patients had unequal sampling times. Researchers report that baseline clonality outpaced age-matched healthy donors and tracked circulating CD8+ T-cell counts.

Per the germline V gene, CDR1 is PRHDT and CDR2 is FYEKMQ (reference sequence). CDR3 size: 13 residues. Worth noting for this clone: What it binds is not known. The junction shows a germline mismatch at one end, possibly a read error.

The specimen comprised PBMCs, sampled after 36 months of ibrutinib treatment. This receptor was obtained from a human donor with chronic lymphocytic leukemia. This rearrangement joins TRBV13 to TRBJ1-4; D is unresolved. Here the CDR3 DNA reads TGTGCCAGCAGCACCGATCGGGGTGAAAAACTGTTCTTT. This sequence encodes CASSTDRGEKLFF.